This T cell receptor beta chain derives from a study of cytomegalovirus exposure and HLA in healthy donors. Study results and limitations: Among TCR beta chains, those listed as cytomegalovirus-associated numbered about 150. A classifier reportedly called cytomegalovirus status with high sensitivity and specificity. TCR beta sequences reportedly predicted most subjects' HLA-A and HLA-B alleles accurately. Earlier analysis looked at TCR beta V segments, and most were productive about 87% or about 30% of the time.

This clone came up once. The antigen is not known. Primers included in the PCR were 60 Vbeta and 13 Jbeta primers. TCRdb keeps only in-frame clones here, not all; method: immunoSEQ multiplex PCR. The repertoire holds some 95,000 clones, 60% to 80% seen once, with 1.2% in the top ten. This CDR3 has 14 amino acids. Per the germline V gene, CDR1 is ENHRY and CDR2 is SYGVKD. The V gene end was trimmed by 3 bases and the J gene end by 14 bases; junction bases not matched to a gene: 6. This clonotype was sampled from a female donor in good health and CMV-seronegative. Sequenced material: PBMCs. The V and J genes are TRBV10-3 and TRBJ2-1, with 14 bases matching TRBD2. CDR3 nucleotide sequence: TGTGCCATCAGTGAACCGGGACTAGCGGGGGTGGAGTTCTTC. This translates into CAISEPGLAGVEFF.